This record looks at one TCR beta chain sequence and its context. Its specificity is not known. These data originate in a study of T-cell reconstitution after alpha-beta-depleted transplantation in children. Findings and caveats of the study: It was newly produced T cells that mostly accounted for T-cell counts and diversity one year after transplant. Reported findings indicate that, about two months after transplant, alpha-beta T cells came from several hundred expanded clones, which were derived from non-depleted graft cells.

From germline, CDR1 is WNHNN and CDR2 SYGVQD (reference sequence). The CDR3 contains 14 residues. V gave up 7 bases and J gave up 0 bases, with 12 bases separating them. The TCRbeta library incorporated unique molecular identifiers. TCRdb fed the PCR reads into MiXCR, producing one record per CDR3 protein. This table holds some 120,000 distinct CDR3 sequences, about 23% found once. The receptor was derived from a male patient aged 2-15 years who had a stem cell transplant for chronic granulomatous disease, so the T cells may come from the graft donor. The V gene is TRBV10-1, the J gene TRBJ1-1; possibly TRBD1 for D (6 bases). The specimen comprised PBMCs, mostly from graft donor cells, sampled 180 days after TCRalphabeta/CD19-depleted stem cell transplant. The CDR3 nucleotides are TGCGCCAGCAAGGACAGCATCTTGAACACTGAAGCTTTCTTT. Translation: CASKDSILNTEAFF.